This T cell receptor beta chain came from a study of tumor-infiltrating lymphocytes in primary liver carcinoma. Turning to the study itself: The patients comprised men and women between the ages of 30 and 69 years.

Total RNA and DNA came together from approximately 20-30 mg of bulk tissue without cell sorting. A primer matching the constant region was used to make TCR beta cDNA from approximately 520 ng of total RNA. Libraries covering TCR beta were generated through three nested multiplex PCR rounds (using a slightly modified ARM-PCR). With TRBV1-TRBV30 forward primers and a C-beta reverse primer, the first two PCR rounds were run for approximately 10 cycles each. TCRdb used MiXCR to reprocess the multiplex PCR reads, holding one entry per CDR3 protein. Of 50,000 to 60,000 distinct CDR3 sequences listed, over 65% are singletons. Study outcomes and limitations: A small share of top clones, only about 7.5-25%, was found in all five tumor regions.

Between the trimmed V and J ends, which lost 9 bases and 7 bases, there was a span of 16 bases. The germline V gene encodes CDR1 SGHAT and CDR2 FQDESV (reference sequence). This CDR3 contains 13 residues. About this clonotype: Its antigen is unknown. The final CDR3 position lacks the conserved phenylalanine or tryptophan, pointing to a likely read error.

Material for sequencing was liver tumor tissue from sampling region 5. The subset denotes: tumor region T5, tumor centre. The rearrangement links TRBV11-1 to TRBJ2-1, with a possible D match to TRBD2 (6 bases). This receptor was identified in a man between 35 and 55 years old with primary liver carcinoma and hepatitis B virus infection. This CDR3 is CARSAGGPNEQFL. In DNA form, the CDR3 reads TGTGCCAGGAGCGCTGGAGGGCCGAATGAGCAGTTCTTA.